The rows below give T cell receptor beta chains drawn from one sample of a study of monozygotic twins with inflammatory bowel disease. TCRdb reprocessed the 5' RACE reads; each CDR3 protein has one entry and no DNA is given. This sample's clone table lists some 99,000 distinct CDR3 sequences. Source material: blood. These receptors were collected from a human donor with ulcerative colitis or Crohn's disease, or a healthy co-twin of an affected twin (not recorded which). Both conserved end residues are part of each CDR3.

j_gene	v_gene	CDR3aa
TRBJ2-3	TRBV5-1	CASSLAQGTTDTQYF
TRBJ1-5	TRBV5-1	CASSTGTGGNQPQHF
TRBJ2-7	TRBV27	CASTGQSSYEQYF
TRBJ2-7	TRBV28	CASRDSRDPTYEQYF
TRBJ2-3	TRBV20-1	CSARDSGSADTQYF
TRBJ1-4	TRBV25-1	CASSVTGMAEKLFF
TRBJ2-1	TRBV12-3/TRBV12-4	CASSLVWGNEQFF
TRBJ2-6	TRBV4-2	CASSQVGGSVTGANVLTF
TRBJ1-5	TRBV12-5	CPSGSDREGQPQHF
TRBJ1-5	TRBV5-6	CASSLDWSADHLSNQPQHF
TRBJ2-7	TRBV3-1	CASSQEGETYEQYF
TRBJ1-1	TRBV10-2	CASRDRMNTEAFF
TRBJ2-1	TRBV15	CATNRGRGSYNEQFF
TRBJ2-3	TRBV20-1	CSARDVVTSGISTDTQYF
TRBJ2-3	TRBV20-1	CSARTAGGPQGTDTQYF
TRBJ2-7	TRBV20-1	CSASTKRVYSYEQYF
TRBJ1-6	TRBV7-6	CASSPGRGDSPLHF
TRBJ1-5	TRBV12-3/TRBV12-4	CDSSPGDRTKYSNQPQHF
TRBJ2-3	TRBV5-1	CASSLNRGTDTQYF
TRBJ1-4	TRBV7-8	CASSFSGSEKLFF